The rows below give T cell receptor beta chains drawn from one sample of a study of blood T cells in healthy people across ages. TCRdb reprocessed the 5' RACE reads via MiXCR and lists one record per CDR3 protein. The sample holds more than 800,000 distinct CDR3 sequences; 45% are singletons and the top ten take approximately 20%. Sequenced sample: blood. Receptor source: a woman aged 55-69 years in good health. Each CDR3 is given with its conserved first and last residue. A D gene is named only where the DNA matches it firmly.

V: TRBV20-1; D: NA; J: TRBJ2-3; CDR3: CSGDKNTDTQYF
V: TRBV3-1; D: TRBD2; J: TRBJ2-3; CDR3: CASSQAGGEDTQYF
V: TRBV9; D: NA; J: TRBJ2-3; CDR3: CASSVDPLTDTQYF
V: TRBV20-1; D: NA; J: NA; CDR3: CSARDTSTLTYEQYF
V: TRBV7-8; D: TRBD1; J: TRBJ2-7; CDR3: CASSPSHRDRGRYEQYF
V: TRBV5-1; D: NA; J: TRBJ1-4; CDR3: CASSLGEVPGEKLFF
V: TRBV29-1; D: TRBD1; J: TRBJ1-2; CDR3: CSVPPGQGLYGYTF
V: TRBV5-1; D: NA; J: TRBJ2-5; CDR3: CASSLTGHLKETQYF
V: TRBV7-6; D: TRBD2; J: TRBJ2-3; CDR3: CASSLGGTSVRDTQYF
V: TRBV5-1; D: TRBD1; J: TRBJ1-2; CDR3: CASSSRDRVIGDYGYTF
V: TRBV7-2; D: NA; J: TRBJ2-1; CDR3: CASSVSRGSNEQFF
V: TRBV25-1; D: TRBD2; J: TRBJ2-3; CDR3: CASSDPPTSGGADTQYF
V: TRBV6-1; D: TRBD2; J: TRBJ2-7; CDR3: CASNHSGKSSYEQYF
V: TRBV24-1; D: NA; J: TRBJ2-5; CDR3: CATSAGRGLQETQYF
V: TRBV7-9; D: NA; J: TRBJ2-3; CDR3: CASSTTGFADTQYF
V: TRBV7-9; D: TRBD1; J: TRBJ2-2; CDR3: CASTTTTGLTGELFF
V: TRBV4-1; D: TRBD2; J: TRBJ2-7; CDR3: CASSQDLESGTTYEQYF
V: TRBV25-1; D: NA; J: TRBJ2-7; CDR3: CASSEGVSVQEAQYF
V: TRBV15; D: TRBD1; J: TRBJ1-2; CDR3: CATSKELSGGAQEGYTF
V: TRBV4-1; D: NA; J: TRBJ2-7; CDR3: CASSQDRWAYEQYF
V: TRBV7-7; D: NA; J: TRBJ2-5; CDR3: CASSLDRRETQYF
V: TRBV9; D: NA; J: TRBJ2-1; CDR3: CASSVADKGGNNEQFF
V: TRBV12-3/TRBV12-4; D: NA; J: TRBJ2-1; CDR3: CASRAGPYNEQFF
V: TRBV21-1; D: NA; J: TRBJ2-7; CDR3: CASSKSGSRAVYEQYF
V: TRBV28; D: TRBD2; J: TRBJ2-2; CDR3: CASSFPTPNGAGSGRYTGELFF
V: TRBV6-4; D: TRBD1; J: TRBJ2-1; CDR3: CASSTRVGQGQDEQFF
V: TRBV27; D: TRBD2; J: TRBJ2-7; CDR3: CASSLNAGTSESYEQYF
V: TRBV6-8; D: NA; J: TRBJ2-3; CDR3: CASSLFQGGPTDTQYF
V: TRBV3-1; D: TRBD1; J: TRBJ1-5; CDR3: CASSQTGQGRPQHF
V: TRBV29-1; D: NA; J: TRBJ2-7; CDR3: CSAVGVEQYF
V: TRBV7-9; D: TRBD1; J: TRBJ2-7; CDR3: CASSHLRQGPYEQYF
V: TRBV2; D: NA; J: TRBJ2-7; CDR3: CASRSSSEQYF
V: TRBV9; D: TRBD2; J: TRBJ2-5; CDR3: CASSVGGRYQETQYF
V: TRBV6-6; D: TRBD1; J: TRBJ1-4; CDR3: CASSLGQGPEELFF
V: TRBV29-1; D: TRBD1; J: TRBJ2-3; CDR3: CSTYRGTDTQYF
V: TRBV15; D: NA; J: TRBJ2-6; CDR3: CATTANGTSGANVLTF
V: TRBV7-7; D: NA; J: TRBJ1-5; CDR3: CARPGGAQHF
V: TRBV4-2; D: NA; J: TRBJ2-1; CDR3: CASSQGGAGGINEQFF
V: TRBV25-1; D: TRBD2; J: TRBJ2-7; CDR3: CASEQPPRLAEIYEQYF
V: TRBV2; D: TRBD2; J: TRBJ2-7; CDR3: CASRPRTSGSYEQYF
V: TRBV12-3/TRBV12-4; D: NA; J: TRBJ1-1; CDR3: CASSTLGGENTEAFF
V: TRBV6-5; D: NA; J: TRBJ2-3; CDR3: CASSFTTGITDTQYF
V: TRBV7-9; D: NA; J: TRBJ1-1; CDR3: CASSSNVPMNTEAFF
V: TRBV9; D: NA; J: TRBJ1-2; CDR3: CASSVGTAINYGYTF
V: TRBV20-1; D: NA; J: TRBJ2-5; CDR3: CSARDNGRGTQYF
V: TRBV14; D: TRBD1; J: TRBJ2-3; CDR3: CASSRDILTGWTDTQYF
V: TRBV20-1; D: NA; J: TRBJ2-1; CDR3: CSARAAGANEQFF
V: TRBV7-9; D: TRBD2; J: TRBJ2-7; CDR3: CASSPTSGSYEQYF
V: TRBV20-1; D: NA; J: TRBJ1-5; CDR3: CSARRDSNQPQHF
V: TRBV27; D: TRBD2; J: NA; CDR3: CASSIDFTASGIYEQYF
V: TRBV6-1; D: NA; J: TRBJ2-3; CDR3: CASSEGLRNTDTQYF
V: TRBV27; D: NA; J: TRBJ2-5; CDR3: CAGSALGQQIQETQYF
V: TRBV6-1; D: NA; J: TRBJ1-2; CDR3: CASQNSLNYGYTF
V: TRBV12-3/TRBV12-4; D: NA; J: TRBJ1-2; CDR3: CASSLNPRRGYIF
V: TRBV4-2; D: NA; J: TRBJ2-3; CDR3: CASSQGGGWDALYF